The clone carrying this T cell receptor beta chain appeared many times. As yet, its antigen is unknown. Both groups were predominantly of Caucasian heritage. This specimen comes from a study of T cell clonality in common variable immunodeficiency. TCRdb keeps only in-frame clones here, not all; method: immunoSEQ multiplex PCR. The sample contains under 45,000 clones, none of them singletons. The study's findings and limits: Common variable immunodeficiency TCR beta sequences reportedly had fewer deletions and N-nucleotide insertions. Shared TCRbeta clones were fewer between CVID subjects than controls. TCRbeta clonality was increased in CVID versus healthy controls.

Sequences were obtained from peripheral blood mononuclear cells. This TCR came from a person aged 18 to 69 in good health.

CDR3 amino acids: CASGLDSSGRYEQYF. CDR3 bases read: TGTGCTAGTGGTTTGGACTCTAGCGGGAGATACGAG. V gene TRBV12-5 combines with J gene TRBJ2-7; 10 bases map to TRBD2. The read halts 3 residues ahead of the CDR3 end, with the missing end drawn from the germline J gene. The CDR3 runs 15 residues. J was trimmed by 4 bases and V by 1 base; bases with no gene match: 4. Germline CDR1 is LGHNT and CDR2 is FRNRAP. Drawing the rest from reference TRBV12-5 and TRBJ2-7, the complete variable domain is DARVTQTPRHKVTEMGQEVTMRCQPILGHNTVFWYRQTMMQGLELLAYFRNRAPLDDSGMPKDRFSAEMPDATLATLKIQPSEPRDSAVYFCASGLDSSGRYEQYFGPGTRLTVT.